This TCR beta chain was documented in a study of CD8 T cells in Susac syndrome. Study-level findings and limits: That the number of individuals in its TCR sequencing and HLA analysis was relatively small was acknowledged by the study.

Notes on this clonotype: The target antigen is unknown.

CDR3 length: 15 amino acids. The germline V gene has CDR1 LNHDA and CDR2 SQIVND (reference sequence). Trimming at V came to 7 bases and at J to 4 bases, leaving 7 bases not matched to a gene. Reverse transcription used about 0.45 to 1 ug RNA and random hexamers. Amplification of TCR beta CDR3 by immunoSEQ multiplex PCR spanned 54 Vbeta and 13 Jbeta. TCRdb itself ran the immunoSEQ multiplex PCR reads through MiXCR, one entry per CDR3 protein. Counted here are around 200,000 distinct CDR3 sequences, 90% to 95% occurring once; the ten biggest clones make up approximately 0.1%. Sequencing of TCR beta, carried out with a high-throughput approach, was applied to CD8+ and CD4+ T cells from the blood. Healthy donors matched for age and sex were used as controls.

The source material was CD4+ T cells from PBMCs. The genes are TRBV19 and TRBJ2-2; 9 bases fit TRBD1. The sequence was obtained from a human donor in good health. The CDR3 nucleotides read TGTGCCAGTATCCCGGGACAGGGTCTCACCGGGGAGCTGTTTTTT. Its translation is CASIPGQGLTGELFF.